A single sample gave rise to the 10 T cell receptor beta chains below, sequenced in a study of naive CD8 T cells in extremely preterm neonates. Deliveries were elective term cesareans at roughly 35-41 weeks, with no labor or membrane rupture. Produced via immunoSEQ multiplex PCR; TCRdb's table is partial and in-frame only. The data contain approximately 4,900 clones, less than 98% of them seen just once; the ten biggest clones take up around 0.5%. The sample consisted of naive CD8+ T cells from cord blood. The receptors stem from a newborn in good health.

The rearrangement links TRBV6-6 to TRBJ2-2; TRBD1 agrees at 9 bases. Germline CDR1 is MNHNY and CDR2 is SVGAGI (reference sequence). CDR3 size: 16 residues. V was pared by 6 bases and J by 1 base, with 6 bases of the junction left unmatched. The CDR3 sequence is CASRPPGQGNTGELFF. The CDR3 DNA follows: TGTGCCAGCAGGCCTCCGGGACAGGGGAACACCGGGGAGCTGTTTTTT.

The rearrangement links TRBV19 to TRBJ2-3; 7 bases agree with TRBD1. The CDR3 loop spans 15 amino acids. The germline V gene encodes CDR1 LNHDA and CDR2 SQIVND (reference sequence). The ends lost 5 bases at V and 2 bases at J; junction bases unmatched: 7. The CDR3 DNA reads TGTGCCAGTAGTCAACAGGGGACCGTCACAGATACGCAGTATTTT. This encodes CASSQQGTVTDTQYF.

The J gene is TRBJ2-2, the V gene TRBV23-1; possibly TRBD1 for D (5 bases). TRBV23-1 is filed as an ORF, its function uncertain. The V end was cut by 1 base, the J end by 2 bases, with 11 bases between. The CDR3 runs 16 residues. The chain's CDR3 is CASSQFSRDNTGELFF. The CDR3 DNA reads as TGCGCCAGCAGTCAATTCAGCAGGGATAACACCGGGGAGCTGTTTTTT.

This CDR3 reads CASSRNRVAGGYFNEQFF. Written as DNA, the CDR3 is TGTGCCAGCAGCCGGAACCGAGTAGCGGGGGGATACTTCAATGAGCAGTTCTTC. The gene calls are TRBV16 and TRBJ2-1, with 10 bases lining up with TRBD2. Looked up from germline, CDR1 is KGHSY and CDR2 is FQNENV. The CDR3 runs to 18 residues. Germline trimming cut 4 bases from V and 6 bases from J; bases unmatched to any gene: 15.

This clone was found once. The V call is TRBV6-4, the J call TRBJ1-4; possibly TRBD1 for D (5 bases). The germline CDR1 and CDR2 sequences are MRHNA and SNTAGT. The CDR3 contains 16 residues. V lost 6 bases, J lost 3 bases, and 17 bases lay in between. CDR3 sequence: CASRTARKGANEKLFF. In nucleotides, the CDR3 is TGTGCCAGCAGAACAGCGAGGAAAGGGGCTAATGAAAAACTGTTTTTT.

This clone has just one count. The chain is built from TRBV6-5 and TRBJ2-3; 10 bases line up with TRBD2. After removal of 5 bases from V and 0 bases from J, the junction contained 2 bases not matched to a gene. The CDR3 has 15 residues. Germline V gene data show CDR1 as MNHEY and CDR2 as SVGAGI. The CDR3 protein is CASSLSGGSTDTQYF. CDR3 sequence (DNA): TGTGCCAGCAGTCTTAGCGGGGGGAGCACAGATACGCAGTATTTT.

V and J are TRBV19 and TRBJ1-1; D gene unclear. Trimming took 6 bases from V and 1 from J, leaving 9 bases between them. CDR1 and CDR2 from the germline V gene are LNHDA and SQIVND (reference sequence). The CDR3 is made up of 13 amino acids. The CDR3, as DNA: TGTGCCAGTAGATTGGGCCGGAACACTGAAGCTTTCTTT. Its protein is CASRLGRNTEAFF.

V and J are TRBV12-5 and TRBJ2-3, with 8 bases aligning to TRBD1. Germline V lookup: CDR1 LGHNT, CDR2 FRNRAP. This CDR3 is built from 13 residues. V was clipped by 5 bases and J by 4 bases; unmatched bases: 2. This chain's CDR3 is CASGPQGADTQYF. The DNA for the CDR3 is TGTGCTAGTGGTCCACAGGGGGCAGATACGCAGTATTTT.

The chain couples TRBV25-1 to TRBJ2-7; D is possibly TRBD1 (6 bases). This CDR3 contains 13 residues. Trimming removed 5 bases at V and 5 bases at J, with 13 bases between. Per germline, CDR1 MGHDK and CDR2 SYGVNS. CDR3 in amino acids: CASSPTGYDEQYF. CDR3 DNA sequence: TGTGCCAGCAGTCCTACAGGGTACGACGAGCAGTACTTC.

The CDR3 loop reads CASTQGGGGTDTQYF. The CDR3 nucleotides are TGTGCCAGCACTCAAGGGGGCGGCGGCACAGATACGCAGTATTTT. The chain combines TRBV7-9 with TRBJ2-3; 7 bases match TRBD1. Germline values: CDR1 SEHNR, CDR2 FQNEAQ (reference sequence). This CDR3 has 15 amino acids. The V and J ends lost 7 bases and 1 base, in that order; junction bases with no gene match: 8.